This TCR beta chain was captured in a study of human T cells and chemical hapten exposure. Study-wide context: Per-sample variation in TCR yield stemmed mainly from small pooled library volume differences.

This CDR3 contains 11 residues. Trimming cost V 6 bases and J 8 bases, with 10 bases left between them. This clonotype showed up many times. The target antigen is unknown. Attachment of unique molecular identifiers to individual cDNA molecules was performed in the library. TCRdb passed the RACE reads through MiXCR, listing each CDR3 protein once. The table lists under 400,000 distinct CDR3 sequences, roughly 4.6% of them singletons, with just over 2.5% in the top ten. Time point specified: pre-sensitization, week 0. The treatment denotes: therapeutic diphenylcyclopropenone sensitization with weekly scalp DPC. The study, taken as a whole, reports: Because they had alopecia, donors may respond immunologically unlike healthy people. More PT1 expanded TCRs went with higher patch test scores.

Material: whole blood, obtained in connection with sensitization to the hapten diphenylcyclopropenone (DPC). The receptor comes from a woman between 45 and 65 years old with alopecia areata. Some clones in this sample may be carry-over from other donors' samples. This sequence joins TRBV12-3 or TRBV12-4 and TRBJ1-2; the D is unclear. The CDR3 reads CASRSPGGYTF. The CDR3 DNA reads as TGTGCCAGCAGGTCCCCGGGGGGCTACACCTTC.